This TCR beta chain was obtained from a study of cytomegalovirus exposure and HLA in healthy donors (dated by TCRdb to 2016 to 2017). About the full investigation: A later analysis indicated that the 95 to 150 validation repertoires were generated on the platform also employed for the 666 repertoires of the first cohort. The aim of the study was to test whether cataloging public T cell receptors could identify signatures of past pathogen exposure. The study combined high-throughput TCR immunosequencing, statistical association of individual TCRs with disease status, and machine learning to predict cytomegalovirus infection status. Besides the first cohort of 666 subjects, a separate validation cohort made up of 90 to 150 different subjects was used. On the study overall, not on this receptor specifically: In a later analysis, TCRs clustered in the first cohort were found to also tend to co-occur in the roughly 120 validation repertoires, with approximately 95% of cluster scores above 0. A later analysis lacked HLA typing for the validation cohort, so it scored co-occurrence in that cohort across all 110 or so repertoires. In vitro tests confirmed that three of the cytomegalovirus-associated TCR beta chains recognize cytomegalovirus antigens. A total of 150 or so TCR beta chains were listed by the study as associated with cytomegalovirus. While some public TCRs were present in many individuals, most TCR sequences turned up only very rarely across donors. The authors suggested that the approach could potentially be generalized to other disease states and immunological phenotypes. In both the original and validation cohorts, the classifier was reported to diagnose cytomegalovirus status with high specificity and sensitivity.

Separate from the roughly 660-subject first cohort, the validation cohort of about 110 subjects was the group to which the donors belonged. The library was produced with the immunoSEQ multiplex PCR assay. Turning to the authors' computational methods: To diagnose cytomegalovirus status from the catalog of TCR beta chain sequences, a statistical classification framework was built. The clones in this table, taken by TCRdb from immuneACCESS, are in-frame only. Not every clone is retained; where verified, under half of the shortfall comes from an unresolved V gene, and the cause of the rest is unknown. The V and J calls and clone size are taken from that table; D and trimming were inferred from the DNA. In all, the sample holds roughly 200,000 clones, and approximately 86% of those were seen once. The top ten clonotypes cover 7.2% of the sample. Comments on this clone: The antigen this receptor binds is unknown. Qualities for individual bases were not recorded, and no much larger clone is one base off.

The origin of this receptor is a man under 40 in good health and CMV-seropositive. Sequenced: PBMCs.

The CDR3 in this case is CASSPGQGGTDTQYF. At the DNA level, the sequence is TGCGCCAGCAGCCCCGGACAGGGCGGGACAGATACGCAGTATTTT. The chain is made from TRBV4-1 and TRBJ2-3, and 8 bases in between align with TRBD1. The CDR3 numbers 15 residues from cysteine through phenylalanine. The kept DNA is CDR3 alone, 45 bases in frame from the first base. V lost 4 bases and J lost 3 bases, and the count of bases not matched to a germline gene is 6. The germline V gene yields MGHRA for CDR1 and YSYEKL for CDR2.